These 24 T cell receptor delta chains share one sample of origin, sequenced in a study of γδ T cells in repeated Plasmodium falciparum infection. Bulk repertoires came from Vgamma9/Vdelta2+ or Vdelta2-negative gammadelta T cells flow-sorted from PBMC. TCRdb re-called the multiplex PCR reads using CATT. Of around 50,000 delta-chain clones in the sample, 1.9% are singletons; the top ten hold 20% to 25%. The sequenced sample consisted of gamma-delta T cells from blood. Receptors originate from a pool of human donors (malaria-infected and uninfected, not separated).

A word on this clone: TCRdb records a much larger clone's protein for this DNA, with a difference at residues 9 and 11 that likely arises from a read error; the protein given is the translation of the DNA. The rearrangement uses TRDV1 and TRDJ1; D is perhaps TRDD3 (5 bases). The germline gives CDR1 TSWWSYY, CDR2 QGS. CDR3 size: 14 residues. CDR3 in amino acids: CALGCAQVADTLIF. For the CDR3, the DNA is TGTGCTCTTGGGTGTGCTCAAGTGGCCGATACACTCATCTTT.

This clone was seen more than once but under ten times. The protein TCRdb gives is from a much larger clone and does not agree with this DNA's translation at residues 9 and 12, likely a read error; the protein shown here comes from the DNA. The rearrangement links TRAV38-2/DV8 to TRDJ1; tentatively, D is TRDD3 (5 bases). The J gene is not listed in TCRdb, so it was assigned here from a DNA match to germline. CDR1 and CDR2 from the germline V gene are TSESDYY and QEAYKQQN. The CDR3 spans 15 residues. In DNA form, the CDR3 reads TGTGCTTCGTCCCGTGGGATCCGGTGGGCTGATAGACTCATCTTT. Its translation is CASSRGIRWADRLIF.

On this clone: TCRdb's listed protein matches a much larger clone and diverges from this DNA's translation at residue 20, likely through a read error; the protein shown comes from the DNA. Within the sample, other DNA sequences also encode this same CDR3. The CDR3 coding sequence is TGTGCTCTTGGGGAAGGTTCTTTCCCTTCGTTCGTACTGGGAGATGGATACACCGATAACCTCATCTTT. Amino acid sequence: CALGEGSFPSFVLGDGYTDNLIF. V and J are TRDV1 and TRDJ1; TRDD3 is a possible D gene (6 bases). CDR1 and CDR2 (germline): TSWWSYY, QGS. The CDR3 consists of 23 residues.

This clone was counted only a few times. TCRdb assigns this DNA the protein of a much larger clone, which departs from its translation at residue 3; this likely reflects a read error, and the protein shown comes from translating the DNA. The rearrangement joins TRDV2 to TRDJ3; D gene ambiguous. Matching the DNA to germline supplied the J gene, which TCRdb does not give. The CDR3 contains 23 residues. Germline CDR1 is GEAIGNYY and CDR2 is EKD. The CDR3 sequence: CARDTAFVTGPISRSWDTRQMFF. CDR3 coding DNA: TGTGCCCGTGACACCGCGTTCGTTACGGGGCCCATCTCCCGCTCCTGGGACACCCGACAGATGTTTTTC.

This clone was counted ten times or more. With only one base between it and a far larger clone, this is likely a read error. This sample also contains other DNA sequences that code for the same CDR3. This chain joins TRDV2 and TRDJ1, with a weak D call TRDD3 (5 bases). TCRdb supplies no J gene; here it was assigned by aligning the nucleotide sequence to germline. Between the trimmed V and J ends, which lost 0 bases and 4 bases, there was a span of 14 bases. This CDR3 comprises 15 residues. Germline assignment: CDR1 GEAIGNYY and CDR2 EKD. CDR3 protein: CACDTVGVPIDKLIF. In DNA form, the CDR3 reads TGTGCCTGTGACACCGTTGGGGTGCCCATCGATAAACTCATCTTT.

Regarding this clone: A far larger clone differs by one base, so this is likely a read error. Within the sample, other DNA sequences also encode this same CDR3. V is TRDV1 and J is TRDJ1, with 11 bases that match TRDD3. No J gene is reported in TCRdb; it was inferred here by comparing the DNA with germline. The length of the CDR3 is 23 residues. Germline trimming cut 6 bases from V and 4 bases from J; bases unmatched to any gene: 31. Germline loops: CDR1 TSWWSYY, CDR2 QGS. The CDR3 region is CALGLRGLPTTPYWGIGHDKLIF. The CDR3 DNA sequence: TGTGCTCTTGGCCTCCGAGGACTTCCCACGACGCCGTACTGGGGGATAGGACACGATAAACTCATCTTT.

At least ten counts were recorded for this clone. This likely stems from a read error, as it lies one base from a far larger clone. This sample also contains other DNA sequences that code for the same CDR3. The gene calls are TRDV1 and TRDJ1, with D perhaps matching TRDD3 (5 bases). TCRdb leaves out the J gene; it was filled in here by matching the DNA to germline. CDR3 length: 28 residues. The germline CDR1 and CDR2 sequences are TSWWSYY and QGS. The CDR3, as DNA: TGTGCTCTCGGGGAACTCTCTCACGAGGCCCCCGTCCCAGGACGCGTTTACTGGCCTCCCGGTGTATCGATTAAACTCATCTTT. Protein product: CALGELSHEAPVPGRVYWPPGVSIKLIF.

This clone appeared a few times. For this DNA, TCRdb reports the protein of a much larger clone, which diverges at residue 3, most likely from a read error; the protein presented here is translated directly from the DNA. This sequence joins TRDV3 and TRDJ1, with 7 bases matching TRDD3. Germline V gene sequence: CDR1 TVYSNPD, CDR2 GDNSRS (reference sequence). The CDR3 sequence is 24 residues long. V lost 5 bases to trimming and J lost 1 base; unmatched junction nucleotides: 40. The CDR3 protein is CARGVSFLYWGLTRVRSCTDKLIF. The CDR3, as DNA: TGTGCCCGTGGGGTCTCCTTTTTATACTGGGGACTAACAAGGGTTCGATCTTGCACCGATAAACTCATCTTT.

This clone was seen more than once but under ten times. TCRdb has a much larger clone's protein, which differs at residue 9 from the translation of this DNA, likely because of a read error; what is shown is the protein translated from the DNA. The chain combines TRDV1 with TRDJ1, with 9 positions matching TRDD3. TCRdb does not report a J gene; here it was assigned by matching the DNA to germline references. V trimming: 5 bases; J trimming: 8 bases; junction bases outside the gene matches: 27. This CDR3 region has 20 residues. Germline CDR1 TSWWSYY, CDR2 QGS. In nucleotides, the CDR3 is TGTGCTCTTGGGAAAGGGGGACTCCTCCTATCCTACTGGGGGAAGGAGAAACTCATCTTT. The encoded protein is CALGKGGLLLSYWGKEKLIF.

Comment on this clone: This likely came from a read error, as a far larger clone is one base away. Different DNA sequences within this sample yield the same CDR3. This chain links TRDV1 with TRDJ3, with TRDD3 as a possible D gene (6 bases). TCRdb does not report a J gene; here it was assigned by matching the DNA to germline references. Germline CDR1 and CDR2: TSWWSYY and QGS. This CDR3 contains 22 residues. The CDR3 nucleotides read TGTGCTCTCGGGGAACATGGCCTCAGGAGGGATATTGGATCCTGGGACACCCGACAGATGTTTTTC. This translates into CALGEHGLRRDIGSWDTRQMFF.

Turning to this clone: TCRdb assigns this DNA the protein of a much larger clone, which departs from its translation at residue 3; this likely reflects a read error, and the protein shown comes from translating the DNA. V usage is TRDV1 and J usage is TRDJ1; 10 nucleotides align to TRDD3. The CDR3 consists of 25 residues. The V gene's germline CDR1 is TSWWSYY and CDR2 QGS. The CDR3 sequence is CAHGEDRWVLRNNWGIVSPTDKLIF. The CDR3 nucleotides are TGTGCTCATGGGGAAGATCGGTGGGTCCTACGCAATAACTGGGGGATTGTCTCCCCAACCGATAAACTCATCTTT.

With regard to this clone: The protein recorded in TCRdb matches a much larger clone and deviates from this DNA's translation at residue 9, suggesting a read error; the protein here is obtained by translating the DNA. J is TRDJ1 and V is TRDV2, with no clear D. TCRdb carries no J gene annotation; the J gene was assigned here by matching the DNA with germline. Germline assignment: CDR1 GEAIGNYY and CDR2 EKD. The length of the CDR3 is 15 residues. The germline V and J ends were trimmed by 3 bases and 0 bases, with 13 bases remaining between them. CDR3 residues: CACDPHPQHTDKLIF. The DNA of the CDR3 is TGTGCCTGTGACCCTCACCCCCAGCACACCGATAAACTCATCTTT.

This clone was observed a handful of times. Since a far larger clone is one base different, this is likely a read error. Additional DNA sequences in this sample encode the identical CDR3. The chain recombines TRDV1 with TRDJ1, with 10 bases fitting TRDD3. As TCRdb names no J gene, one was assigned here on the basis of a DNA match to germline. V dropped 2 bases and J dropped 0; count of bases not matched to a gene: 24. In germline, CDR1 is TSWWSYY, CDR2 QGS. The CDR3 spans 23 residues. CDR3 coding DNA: TGTGCTCTTGGGGAAGGTTCTTTCCCTTCGTTCGTACTGGGGGATGGTTACACCGATAAACTCATCTTT. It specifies CALGEGSFPSFVLGDGYTDKLIF.

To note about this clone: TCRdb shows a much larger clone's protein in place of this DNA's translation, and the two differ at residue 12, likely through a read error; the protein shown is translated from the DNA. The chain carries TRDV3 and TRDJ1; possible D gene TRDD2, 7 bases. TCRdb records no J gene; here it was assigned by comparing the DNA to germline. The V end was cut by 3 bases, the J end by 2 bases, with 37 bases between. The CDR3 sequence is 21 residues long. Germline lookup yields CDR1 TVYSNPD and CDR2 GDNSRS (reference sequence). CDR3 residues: CALAWPSSPYWEILPTDKLIF. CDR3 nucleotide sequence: TGTGCCTTAGCTTGGCCTTCCTCCCCGTACTGGGAGATCCTTCCTACCGATAAACTCATCTTT.

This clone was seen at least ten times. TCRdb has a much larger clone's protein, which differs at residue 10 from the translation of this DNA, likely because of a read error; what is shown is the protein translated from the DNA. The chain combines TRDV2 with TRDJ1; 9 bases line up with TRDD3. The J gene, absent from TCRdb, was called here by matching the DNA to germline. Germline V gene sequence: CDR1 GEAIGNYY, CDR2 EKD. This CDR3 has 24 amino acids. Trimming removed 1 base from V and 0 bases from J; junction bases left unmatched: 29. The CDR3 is CACDTLPGGCADAQPKLYTDKLIF. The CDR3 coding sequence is TGTGCCTGTGACACTCTTCCTGGGGGATGCGCGGATGCACAACCCAAATTGTACACCGATAAACTCATCTTT.

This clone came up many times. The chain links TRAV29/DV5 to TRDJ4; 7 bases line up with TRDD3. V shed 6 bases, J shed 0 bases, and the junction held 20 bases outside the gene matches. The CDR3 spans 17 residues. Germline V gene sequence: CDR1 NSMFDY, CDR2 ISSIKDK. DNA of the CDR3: TGTGCAGTCACGGGAAACAGGGTGGGGGAAACGACCAGACCCCTGATCTTT. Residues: CAVTGNRVGETTRPLIF.

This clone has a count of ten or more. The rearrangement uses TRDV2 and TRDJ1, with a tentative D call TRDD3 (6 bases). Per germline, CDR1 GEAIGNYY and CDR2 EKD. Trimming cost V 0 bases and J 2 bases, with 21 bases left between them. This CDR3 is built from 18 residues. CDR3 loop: CACDTVNGGTVETDKLIF. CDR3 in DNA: TGTGCCTGTGACACCGTTAACGGGGGGACCGTCGAAACCGATAAACTCATCTTT.

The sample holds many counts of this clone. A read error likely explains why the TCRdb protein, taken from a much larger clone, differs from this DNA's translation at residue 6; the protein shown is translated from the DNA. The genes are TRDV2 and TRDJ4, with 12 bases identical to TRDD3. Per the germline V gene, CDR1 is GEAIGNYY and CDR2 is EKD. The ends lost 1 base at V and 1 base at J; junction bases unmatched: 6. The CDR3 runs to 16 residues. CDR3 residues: CACDTAWGIRDRPLIF. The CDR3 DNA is TGTGCCTGTGACACGGCCTGGGGGATACGTGACAGACCCCTGATCTTT.

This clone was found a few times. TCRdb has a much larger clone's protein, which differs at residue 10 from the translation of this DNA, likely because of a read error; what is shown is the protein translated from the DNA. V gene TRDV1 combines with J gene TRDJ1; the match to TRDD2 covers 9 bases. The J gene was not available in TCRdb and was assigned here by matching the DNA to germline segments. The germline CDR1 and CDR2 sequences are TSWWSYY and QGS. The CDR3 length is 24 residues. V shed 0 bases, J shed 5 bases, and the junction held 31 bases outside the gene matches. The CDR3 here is CALGELVPPALPTSLWGLPDKLIF. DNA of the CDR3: TGTGCTCTTGGGGAACTAGTTCCCCCGGCCCTTCCTACAAGTCTCTGGGGATTGCCGGATAAACTCATCTTT.

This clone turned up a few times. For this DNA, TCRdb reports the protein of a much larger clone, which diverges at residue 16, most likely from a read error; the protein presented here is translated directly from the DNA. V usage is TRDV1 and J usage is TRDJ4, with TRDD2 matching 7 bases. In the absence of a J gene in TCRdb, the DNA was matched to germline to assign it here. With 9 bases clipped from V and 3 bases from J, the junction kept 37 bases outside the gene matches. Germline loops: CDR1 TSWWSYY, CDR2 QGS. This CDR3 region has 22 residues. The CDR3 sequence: CALLPVPFLRFSNARFPGPLIF. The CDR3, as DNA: TGTGCTCTGCTCCCTGTCCCGTTCCTACGATTCTCTAACGCCAGGTTCCCAGGACCCCTGATCTTT.

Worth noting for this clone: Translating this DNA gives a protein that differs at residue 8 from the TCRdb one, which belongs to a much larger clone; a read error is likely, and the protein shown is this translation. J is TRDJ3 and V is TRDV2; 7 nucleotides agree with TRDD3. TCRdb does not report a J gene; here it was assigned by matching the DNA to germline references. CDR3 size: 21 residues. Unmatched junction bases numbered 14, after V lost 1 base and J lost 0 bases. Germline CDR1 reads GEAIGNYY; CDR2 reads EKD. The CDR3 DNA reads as TGTGCCTGTGACACTTTACTGTGGGATACACGATCCTCCTGGGACACCCGACAGATGTTTTTC. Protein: CACDTLLWDTRSSWDTRQMFF.

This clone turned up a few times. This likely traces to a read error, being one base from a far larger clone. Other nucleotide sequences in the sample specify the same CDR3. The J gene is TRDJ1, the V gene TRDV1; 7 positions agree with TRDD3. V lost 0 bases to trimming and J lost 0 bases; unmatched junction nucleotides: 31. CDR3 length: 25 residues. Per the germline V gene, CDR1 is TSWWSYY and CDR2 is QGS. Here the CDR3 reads CALGELALSNWGIQRQRRYTDKLIF. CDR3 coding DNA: TGTGCTCTTGGGGAACTAGCCCTCTCCAACTGGGGAATACAAAGGCAGAGGAGGTACACCGATAAACTCATCTTT.

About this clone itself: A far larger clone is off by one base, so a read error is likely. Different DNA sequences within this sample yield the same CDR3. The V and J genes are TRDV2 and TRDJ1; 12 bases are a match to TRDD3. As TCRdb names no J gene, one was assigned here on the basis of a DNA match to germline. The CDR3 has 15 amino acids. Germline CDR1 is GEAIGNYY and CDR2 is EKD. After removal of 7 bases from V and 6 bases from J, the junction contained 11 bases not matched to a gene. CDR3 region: CAWATGGYYGNKLIF. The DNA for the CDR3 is TGTGCCTGGGCCACTGGGGGATACTATGGGAATAAACTCATCTTT.

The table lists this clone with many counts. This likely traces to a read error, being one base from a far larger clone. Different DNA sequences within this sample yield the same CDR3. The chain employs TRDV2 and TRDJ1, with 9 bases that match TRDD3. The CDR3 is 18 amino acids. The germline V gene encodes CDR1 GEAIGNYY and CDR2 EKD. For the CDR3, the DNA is TGTGCCTGTGACACCGGTTCCTTACTGGGGGAGCACCCCGATAAGCTCATCTTT. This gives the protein CACDTGSLLGEHPDKLIF.